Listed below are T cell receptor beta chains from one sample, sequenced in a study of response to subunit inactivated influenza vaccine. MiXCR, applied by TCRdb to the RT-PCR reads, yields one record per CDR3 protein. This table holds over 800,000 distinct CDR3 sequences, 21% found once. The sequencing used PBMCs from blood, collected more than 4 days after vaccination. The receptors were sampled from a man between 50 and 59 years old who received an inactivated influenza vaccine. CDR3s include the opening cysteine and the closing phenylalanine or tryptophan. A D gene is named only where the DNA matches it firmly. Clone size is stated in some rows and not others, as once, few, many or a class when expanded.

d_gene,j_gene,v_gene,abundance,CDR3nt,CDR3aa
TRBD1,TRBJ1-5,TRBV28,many,TGTGCCAGCAGTTCGTCGGGGACAGGTTATCAGCCCCAGCATTTT,CASSSSGTGYQPQHF
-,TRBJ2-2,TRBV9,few,TGTGCCAGCAGCGTGGAGACACGCACCGGGGAGCTGTTTTTT,CASSVETRTGELFF
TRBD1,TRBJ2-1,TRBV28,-,TGTGCCAGCAGCTCGGGACAGGCGGGGAACAATGAGCAGTTCTTC,CASSSGQAGNNEQFF
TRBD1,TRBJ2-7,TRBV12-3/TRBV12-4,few,TGTGCCAGCAGTTTAACCCTTTTCCGGGACAGGGGCTACGAGCAGTACTTC,CASSLTLFRDRGYEQYF
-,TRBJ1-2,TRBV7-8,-,TGTGCCAGCAGCACAGGGACGGATTATGGCTACACCTTC,CASSTGTDYGYTF
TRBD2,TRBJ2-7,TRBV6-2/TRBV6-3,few,TGTGCCAGCAGTTACTCGACGGGAGGGCCGCACGAGCAGTACTTC,CASSYSTGGPHEQYF
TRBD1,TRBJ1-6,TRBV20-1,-,TGCAGTGCTAGAGCCGAACCGGGACAGAGGCTCCACTTT,CSARAEPGQRLHF
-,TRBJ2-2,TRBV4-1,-,TGCGCCAGCAGCCCCCCAAGGGGGGCGGTCACCGGGGAGCTGTTTTTT,CASSPPRGAVTGELFF
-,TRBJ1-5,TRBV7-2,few,TGTGCCAGCAGCTTAAATCGGGCAGGGGTTCAGCCCCAGCATTTT,CASSLNRAGVQPQHF
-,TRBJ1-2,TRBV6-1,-,TGTGCCAGCAGTGAAACGACAGGTGGCTACACCTTC,CASSETTGGYTF
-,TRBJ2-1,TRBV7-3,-,TGTGCCAGCTCCTCCTCCTCCCGGGGATCCCCTGTCTTC,CASSSSSRGSPVF
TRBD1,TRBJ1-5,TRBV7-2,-,TGTGCCAGCAGCCGTGTTACAGGGGGCAACCAGCCCCAGCATTTT,CASSRVTGGNQPQHF
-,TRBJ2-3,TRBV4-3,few,TGCGCCAGCAGCCGGGACTCCAAATCATATACGCAGTATTTT,CASSRDSKSYTQYF
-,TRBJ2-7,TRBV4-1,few,TGCGCCAGCAGCCAATTCTTGTCCGGGGACTTTGAGCAGTACTTC,CASSQFLSGDFEQYF